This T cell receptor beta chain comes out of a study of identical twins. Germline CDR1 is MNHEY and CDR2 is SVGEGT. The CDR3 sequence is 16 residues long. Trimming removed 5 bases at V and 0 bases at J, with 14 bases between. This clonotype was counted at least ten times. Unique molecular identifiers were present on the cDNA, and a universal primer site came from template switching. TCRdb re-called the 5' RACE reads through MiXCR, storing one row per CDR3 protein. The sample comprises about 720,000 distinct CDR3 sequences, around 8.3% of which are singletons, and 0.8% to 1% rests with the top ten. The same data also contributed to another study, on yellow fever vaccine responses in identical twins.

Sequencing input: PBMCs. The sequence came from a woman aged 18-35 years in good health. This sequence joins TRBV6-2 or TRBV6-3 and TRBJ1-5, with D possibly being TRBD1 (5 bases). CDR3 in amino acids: CASSSPGPTSNQPQHF. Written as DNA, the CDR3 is TGTGCCAGCAGTAGCCCAGGGCCGACTAGCAATCAGCCCCAGCATTTT.